This T cell receptor (beta chain) is from a study of T cells after yellow fever vaccination. Study overall: The SMART-Seq v4 Ultra Low Input method served to prepare the low-cell-number fractions.

Trimming removed 7 bases from V and 8 bases from J, with 12 bases in between. The CDR3 runs to 11 residues. CDR1 is DFQATT, CDR2 SNEGSKA, per germline (reference sequence). Regarding the study as a whole: Although the secondary response was weaker, it peaked faster, at day 5 versus 15. Post-booster repertoires again held most primary-vaccination clones (roughly 96% CD4, roughly 90% CD8).

TCRdb re-analysed the 5' RACE reads in MiXCR, keeping a single row per CDR3 protein. The top ten hold more than 13% of the sample, which has about 550,000 distinct CDR3 sequences, roughly a fifth seen once. Points on this clonotype: Antigen: not known.

The clonotype was recovered from a man aged 25 to 40 who received the YFV17D yellow fever vaccine. The sequencing used PBMCs, collected 15 days after the yellow fever booster vaccination. The chain links TRBV20-1 to TRBJ2-4; D remains unclear. CDR3 protein: CSDPQTDIQYF. The CDR3 DNA is TGCAGTGACCCGCAGACCGACATTCAGTACTTC.